This paragraph reports one T cell receptor beta chain. This sample stems from a study of blood T cells in healthy people across ages. Germline CDR1 is SGHVS and CDR2 is FQNEAQ. J was trimmed by 5 bases and V by 5 bases; bases with no gene match: 7. This CDR3 is built from 16 residues. A second PCR of roughly 7 to 11 cycles used a sample-barcoded 5' primer and a J-beta primer mix. TCRdb re-called the 5' RACE reads with MiXCR, one entry per CDR3 protein. The sample has roughly 500,000 distinct CDR3 sequences; about 25% are singletons. The J gene is TRBJ1-6, the V gene TRBV7-8, with 9 bases lining up with TRBD1. Input material: blood. The TCR sequence derives from a woman aged 65 to 85 in good health. The CDR3 nucleotides read TGTGCCAGCAGCCAACGACAGGGGGGAAATAATTCACCCCTCCACTTT. This codes for CASSQRQGGNNSPLHF.